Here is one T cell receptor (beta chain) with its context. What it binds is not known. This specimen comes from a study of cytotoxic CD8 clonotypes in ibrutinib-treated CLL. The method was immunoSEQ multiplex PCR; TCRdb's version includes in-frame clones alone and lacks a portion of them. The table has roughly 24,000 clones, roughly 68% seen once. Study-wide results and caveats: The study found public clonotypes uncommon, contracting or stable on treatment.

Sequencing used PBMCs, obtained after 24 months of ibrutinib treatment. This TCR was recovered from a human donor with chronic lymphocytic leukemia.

CDR3 sequence: CASSPSDSTDTQYF. The CDR3 DNA reads as TGTGCCAGCAGCCCTAGCGATTCCACAGATACGCAGTATTTT. V gene TRBV7-9 combines with J gene TRBJ2-3; maybe TRBD2 (6 bases). This CDR3 has 14 amino acids. CDR1 is SEHNR and CDR2 is FQNEAQ in the germline V gene (reference sequence). V lost 5 bases and J lost 2, with 11 bases in between.